Below, one T cell receptor (beta chain) is given with its context. The data belong to a study of blood T cell repertoires in COVID-19. As for the study in general: Material from acute and convalescent COVID-19 was sourced from the United States, Italy and Spain.

V gave up 1 base and J gave up 6 bases, with 15 bases separating them. The CDR3 extends over 15 amino acids. Germline CDR1 is LNHDA and CDR2 is SQIVND (reference sequence). Sequencing was performed with immunoSEQ multiplex PCR; in TCRdb, only in-frame clones are kept and a portion is missing. Of 200,000 or so clones listed, about 88% are singletons. The sequencing sample was made of peripheral blood. The TCR was taken from a man between 65 and 85 years old with acute or convalescent COVID-19. This chain uses TRBV19 with TRBJ1-1; no firm D call. CDR3 protein: CASSIGSGILSEAFF. CDR3 bases: TGTGCCAGTAGTATAGGTTCGGGAATCTTGTCTGAAGCTTTCTTT.